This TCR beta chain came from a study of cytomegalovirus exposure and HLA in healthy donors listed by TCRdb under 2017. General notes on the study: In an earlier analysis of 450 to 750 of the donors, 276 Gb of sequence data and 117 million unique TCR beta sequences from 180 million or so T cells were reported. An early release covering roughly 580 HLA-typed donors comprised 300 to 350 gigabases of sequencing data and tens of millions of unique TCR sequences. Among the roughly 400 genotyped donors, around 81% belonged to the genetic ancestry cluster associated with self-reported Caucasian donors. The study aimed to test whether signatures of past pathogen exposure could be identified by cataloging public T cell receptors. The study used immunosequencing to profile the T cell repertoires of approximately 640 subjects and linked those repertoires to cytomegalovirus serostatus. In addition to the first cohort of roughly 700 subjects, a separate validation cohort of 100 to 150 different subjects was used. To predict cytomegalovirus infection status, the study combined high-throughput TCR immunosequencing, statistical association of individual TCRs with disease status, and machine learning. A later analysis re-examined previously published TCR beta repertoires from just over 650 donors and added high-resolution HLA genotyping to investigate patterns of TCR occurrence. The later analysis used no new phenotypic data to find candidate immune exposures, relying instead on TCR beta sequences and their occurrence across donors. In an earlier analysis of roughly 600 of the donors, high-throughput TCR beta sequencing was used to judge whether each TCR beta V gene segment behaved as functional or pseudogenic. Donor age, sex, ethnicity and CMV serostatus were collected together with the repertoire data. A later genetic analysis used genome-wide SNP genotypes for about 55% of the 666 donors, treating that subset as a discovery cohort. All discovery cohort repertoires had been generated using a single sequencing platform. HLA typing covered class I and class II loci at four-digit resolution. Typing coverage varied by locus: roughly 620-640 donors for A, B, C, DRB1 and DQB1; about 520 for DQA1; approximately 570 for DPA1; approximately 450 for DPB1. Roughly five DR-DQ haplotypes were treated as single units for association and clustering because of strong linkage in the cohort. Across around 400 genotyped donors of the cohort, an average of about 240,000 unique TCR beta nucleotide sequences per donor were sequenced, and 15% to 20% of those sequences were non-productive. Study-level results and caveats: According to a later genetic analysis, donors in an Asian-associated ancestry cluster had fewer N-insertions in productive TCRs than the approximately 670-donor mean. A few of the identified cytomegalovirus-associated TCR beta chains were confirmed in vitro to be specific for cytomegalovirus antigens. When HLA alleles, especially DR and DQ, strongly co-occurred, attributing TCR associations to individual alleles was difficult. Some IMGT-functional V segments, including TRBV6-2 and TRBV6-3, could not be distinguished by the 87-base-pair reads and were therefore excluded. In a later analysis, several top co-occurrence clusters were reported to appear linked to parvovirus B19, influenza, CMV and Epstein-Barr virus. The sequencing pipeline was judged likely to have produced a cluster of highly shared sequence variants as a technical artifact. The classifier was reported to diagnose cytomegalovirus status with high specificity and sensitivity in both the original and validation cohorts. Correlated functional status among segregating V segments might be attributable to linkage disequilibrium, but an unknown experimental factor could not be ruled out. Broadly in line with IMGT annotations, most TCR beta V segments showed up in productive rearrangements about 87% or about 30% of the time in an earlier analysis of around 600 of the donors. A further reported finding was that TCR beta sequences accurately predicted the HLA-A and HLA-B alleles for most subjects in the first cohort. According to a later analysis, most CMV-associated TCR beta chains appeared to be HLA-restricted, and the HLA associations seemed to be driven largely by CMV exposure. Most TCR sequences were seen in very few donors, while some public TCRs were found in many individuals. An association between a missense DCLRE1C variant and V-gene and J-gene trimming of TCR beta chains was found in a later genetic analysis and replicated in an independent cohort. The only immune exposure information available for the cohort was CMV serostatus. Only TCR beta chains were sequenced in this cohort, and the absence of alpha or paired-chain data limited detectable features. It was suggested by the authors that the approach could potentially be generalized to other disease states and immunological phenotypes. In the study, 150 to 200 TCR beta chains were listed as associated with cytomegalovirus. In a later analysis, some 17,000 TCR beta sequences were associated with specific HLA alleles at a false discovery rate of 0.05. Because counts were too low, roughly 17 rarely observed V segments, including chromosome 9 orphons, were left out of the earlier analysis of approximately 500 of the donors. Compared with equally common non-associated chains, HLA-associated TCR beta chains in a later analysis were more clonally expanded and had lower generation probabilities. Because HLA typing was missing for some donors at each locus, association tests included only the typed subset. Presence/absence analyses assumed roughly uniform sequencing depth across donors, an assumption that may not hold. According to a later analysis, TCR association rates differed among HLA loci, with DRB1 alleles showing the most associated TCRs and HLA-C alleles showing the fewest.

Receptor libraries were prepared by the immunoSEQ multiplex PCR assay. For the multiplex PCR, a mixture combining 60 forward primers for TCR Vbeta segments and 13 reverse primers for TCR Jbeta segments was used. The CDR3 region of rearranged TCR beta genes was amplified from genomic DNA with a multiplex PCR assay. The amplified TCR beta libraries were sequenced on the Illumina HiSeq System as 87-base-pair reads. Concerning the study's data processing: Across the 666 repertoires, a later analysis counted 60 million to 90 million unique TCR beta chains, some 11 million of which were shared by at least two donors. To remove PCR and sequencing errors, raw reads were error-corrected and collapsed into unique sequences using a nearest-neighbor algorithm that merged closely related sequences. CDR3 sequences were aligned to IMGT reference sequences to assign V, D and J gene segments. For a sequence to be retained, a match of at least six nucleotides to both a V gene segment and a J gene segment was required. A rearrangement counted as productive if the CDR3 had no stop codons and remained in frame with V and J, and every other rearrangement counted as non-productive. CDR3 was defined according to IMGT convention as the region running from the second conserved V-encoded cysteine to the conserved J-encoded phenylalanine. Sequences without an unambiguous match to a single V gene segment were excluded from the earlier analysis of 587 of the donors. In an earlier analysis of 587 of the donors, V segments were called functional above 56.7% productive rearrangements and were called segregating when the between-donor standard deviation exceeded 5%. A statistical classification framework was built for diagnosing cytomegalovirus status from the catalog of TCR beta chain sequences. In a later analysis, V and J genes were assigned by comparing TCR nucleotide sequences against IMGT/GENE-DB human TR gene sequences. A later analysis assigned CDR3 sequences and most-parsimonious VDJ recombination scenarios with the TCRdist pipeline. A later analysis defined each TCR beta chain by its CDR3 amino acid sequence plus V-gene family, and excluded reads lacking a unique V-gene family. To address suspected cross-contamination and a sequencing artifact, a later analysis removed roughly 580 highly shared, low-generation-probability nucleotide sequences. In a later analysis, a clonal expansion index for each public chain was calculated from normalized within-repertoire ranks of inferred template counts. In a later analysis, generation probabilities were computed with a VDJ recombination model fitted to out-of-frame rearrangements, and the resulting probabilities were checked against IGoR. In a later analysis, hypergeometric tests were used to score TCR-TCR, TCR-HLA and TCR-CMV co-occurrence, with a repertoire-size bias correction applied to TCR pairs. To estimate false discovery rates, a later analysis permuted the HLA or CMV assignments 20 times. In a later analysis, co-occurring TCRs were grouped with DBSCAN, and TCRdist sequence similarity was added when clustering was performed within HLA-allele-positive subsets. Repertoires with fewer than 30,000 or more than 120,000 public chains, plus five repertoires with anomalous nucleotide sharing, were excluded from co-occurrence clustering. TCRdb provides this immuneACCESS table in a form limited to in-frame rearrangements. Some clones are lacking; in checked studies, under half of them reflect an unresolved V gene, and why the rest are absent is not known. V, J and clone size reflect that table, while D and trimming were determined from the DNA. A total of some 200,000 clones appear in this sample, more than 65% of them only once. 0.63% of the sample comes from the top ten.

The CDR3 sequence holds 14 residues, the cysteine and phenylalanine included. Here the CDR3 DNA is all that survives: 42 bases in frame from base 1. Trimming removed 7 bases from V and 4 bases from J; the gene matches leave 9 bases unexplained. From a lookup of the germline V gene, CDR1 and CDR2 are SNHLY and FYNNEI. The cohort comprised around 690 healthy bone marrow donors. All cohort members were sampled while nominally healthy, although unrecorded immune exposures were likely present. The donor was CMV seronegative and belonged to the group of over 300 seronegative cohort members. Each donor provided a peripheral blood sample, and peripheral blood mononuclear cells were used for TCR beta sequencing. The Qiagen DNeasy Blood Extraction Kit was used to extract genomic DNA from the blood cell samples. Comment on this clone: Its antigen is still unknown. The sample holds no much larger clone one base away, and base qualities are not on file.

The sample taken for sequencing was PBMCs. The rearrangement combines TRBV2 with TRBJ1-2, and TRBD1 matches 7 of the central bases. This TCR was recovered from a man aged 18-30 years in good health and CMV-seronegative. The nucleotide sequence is TGTGCCAGCATGGACAGGAAGAGACTCTATGGCTACACCTTC. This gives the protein CASMDRKRLYGYTF.